This T cell receptor beta chain came from a study of blood T cell repertoires in COVID-19. Methods used by the authors: Cell counts per sample came from amplifying reference gene primers. Clones were sequenced by immunoSEQ multiplex PCR, and TCRdb holds only the in-frame ones, with some missing. The V and J calls and the clone size are those of that table, but D and trimming were determined from the DNA. The sample lists about 170,000 clones, around four fifths seen once, with roughly 15% in the top ten. The V gene's germline CDR1 is SGHNT and CDR2 YENEEA. V lost 5 bases, J lost 7 bases, and 9 bases stayed unmatched. CDR3 size: 17 residues.

The chain uses TRBV11-3 and TRBJ2-2, with 14 bases identical to TRBD2. This clonotype was sampled from a woman in her 70s with COVID-19, enrolled during active disease. The specimen sequenced was peripheral blood. The DNA for the CDR3 is TGTGCCAGCAGCCCGGGACTAGCGGGAGTAGGCGTCGGGGAGCTGTTTTTT. It encodes CASSPGLAGVGVGELFF.